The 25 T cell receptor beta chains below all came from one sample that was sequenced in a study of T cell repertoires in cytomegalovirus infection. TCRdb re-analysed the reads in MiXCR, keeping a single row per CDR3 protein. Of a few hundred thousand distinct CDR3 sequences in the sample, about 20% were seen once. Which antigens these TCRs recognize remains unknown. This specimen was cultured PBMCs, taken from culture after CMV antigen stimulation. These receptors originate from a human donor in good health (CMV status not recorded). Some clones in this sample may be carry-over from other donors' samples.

The CDR3 DNA reads as TGTGCCAGCAGCTCCGAGGGACGGCTCAACAATGAGCAGTTCTTC. Translating gives CASSSEGRLNNEQFF. V is TRBV11-2 and J is TRBJ2-1; either TRBD1 or TRBD2 may supply D (5 bases each). V was cut by 4 bases and J by 5 bases, with 15 bases left in between. This CDR3 spans 15 amino acids. Germline CDR1 is SGHAT and CDR2 is FQNNGV.

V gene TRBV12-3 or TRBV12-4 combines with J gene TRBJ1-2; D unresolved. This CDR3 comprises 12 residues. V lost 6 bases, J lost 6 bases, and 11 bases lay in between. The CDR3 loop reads CASSLGPDGYTF. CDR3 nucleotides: TGTGCCAGCAGCCTTGGCCCGGATGGCTACACCTTC.

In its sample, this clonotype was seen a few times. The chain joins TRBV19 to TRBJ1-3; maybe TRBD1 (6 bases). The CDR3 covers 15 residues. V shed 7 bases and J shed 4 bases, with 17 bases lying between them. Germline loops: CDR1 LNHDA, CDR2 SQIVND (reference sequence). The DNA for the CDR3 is TGTGCCAGTACCGCTAATACAGGGATCGGAAACACCATATATTTT. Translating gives CASTANTGIGNTIYF.

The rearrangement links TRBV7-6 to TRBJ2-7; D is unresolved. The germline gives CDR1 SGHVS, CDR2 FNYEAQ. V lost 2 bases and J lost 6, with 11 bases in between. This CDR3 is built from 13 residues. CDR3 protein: CASSLFLAFEQYF. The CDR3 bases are TGTGCCAGCAGCTTATTTCTGGCCTTCGAGCAGTACTTC.

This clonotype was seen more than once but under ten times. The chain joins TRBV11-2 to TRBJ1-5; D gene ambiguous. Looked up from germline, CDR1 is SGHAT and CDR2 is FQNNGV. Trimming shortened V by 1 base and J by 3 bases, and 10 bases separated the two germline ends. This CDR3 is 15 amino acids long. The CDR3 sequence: CASSLGAGVNQPQHF. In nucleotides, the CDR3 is TGTGCCAGCAGCTTAGGGGCTGGCGTCAATCAGCCCCAGCATTTT.

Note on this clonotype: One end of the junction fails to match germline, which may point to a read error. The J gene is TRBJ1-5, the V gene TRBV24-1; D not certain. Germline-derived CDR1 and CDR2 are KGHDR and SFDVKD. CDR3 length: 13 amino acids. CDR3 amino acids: CAPSVGRNQPQHF. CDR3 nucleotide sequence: TGTGCCCCCAGTGTTGGCAGGAATCAGCCCCAGCATTTT.

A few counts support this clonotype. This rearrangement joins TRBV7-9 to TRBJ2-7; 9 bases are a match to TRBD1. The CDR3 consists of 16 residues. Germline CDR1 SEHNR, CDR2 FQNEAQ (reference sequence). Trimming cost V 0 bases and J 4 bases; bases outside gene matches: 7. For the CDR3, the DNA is TGTGCCAGCAGCTTAGCCCGACAGGGGGATAGGTACGAGCAGTACGTC. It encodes CASSLARQGDRYEQYV.

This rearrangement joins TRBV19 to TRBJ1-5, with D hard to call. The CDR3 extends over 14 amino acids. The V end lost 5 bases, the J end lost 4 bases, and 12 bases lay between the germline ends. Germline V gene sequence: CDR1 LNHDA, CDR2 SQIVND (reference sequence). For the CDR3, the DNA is TGTGCCAGTAGTCTGGCGTCAGAGAATCAGCCCCAGCATTTT. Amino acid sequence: CASSLASENQPQHF.

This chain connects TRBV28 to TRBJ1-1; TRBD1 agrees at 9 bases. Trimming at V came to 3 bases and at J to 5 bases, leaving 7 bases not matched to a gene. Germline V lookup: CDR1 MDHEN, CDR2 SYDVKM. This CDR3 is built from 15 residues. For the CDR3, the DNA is TGTGCCAGCAGTTTTACCGGGACAGGGTGGACTGAAGCTTTCTTT. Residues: CASSFTGTGWTEAFF.

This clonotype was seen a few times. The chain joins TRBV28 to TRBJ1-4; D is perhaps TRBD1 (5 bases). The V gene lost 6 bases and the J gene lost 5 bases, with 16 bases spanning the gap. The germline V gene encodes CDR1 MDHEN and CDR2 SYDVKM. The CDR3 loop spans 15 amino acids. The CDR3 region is CASRVQGAGNEKLFF. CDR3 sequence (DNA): TGTGCCAGCAGGGTTCAAGGGGCTGGAAATGAAAAACTGTTTTTT.

The CDR3 sequence: CASSGGGQNEKLFF. In DNA, the CDR3 is TGTGCCAGCAGCGGGGGGGGACAGAATGAAAAACTGTTTTTT. The chain couples TRBV7-9 to TRBJ1-4; TRBD1 agrees at 7 bases. Germline V gives CDR1 SEHNR, CDR2 FQNEAQ (reference sequence). This CDR3 contains 14 residues. V shed 5 bases and J 5 bases; nucleotides not matched to a gene: 5.

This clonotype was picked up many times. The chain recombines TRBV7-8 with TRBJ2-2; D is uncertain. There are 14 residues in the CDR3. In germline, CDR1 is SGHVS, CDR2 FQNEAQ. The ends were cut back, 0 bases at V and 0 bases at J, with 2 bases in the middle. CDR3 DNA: TGTGCCAGCAGCTTAGCGCCGAACACCGGGGAGCTGTTTTTT. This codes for CASSLAPNTGELFF.

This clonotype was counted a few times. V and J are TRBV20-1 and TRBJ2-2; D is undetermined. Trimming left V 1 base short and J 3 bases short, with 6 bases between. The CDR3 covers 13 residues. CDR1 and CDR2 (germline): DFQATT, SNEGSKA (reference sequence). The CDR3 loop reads CSARGKYTGELFF. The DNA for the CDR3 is TGCAGTGCTAGAGGAAAGTACACCGGGGAGCTGTTTTTT.

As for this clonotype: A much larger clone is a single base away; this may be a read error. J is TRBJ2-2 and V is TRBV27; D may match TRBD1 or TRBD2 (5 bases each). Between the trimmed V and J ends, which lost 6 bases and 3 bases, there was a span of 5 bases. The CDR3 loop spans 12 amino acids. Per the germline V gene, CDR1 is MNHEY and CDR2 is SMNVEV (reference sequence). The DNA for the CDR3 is TGTGCCAGCAGGGGACACACCGGGGAGCTGTTTTTT. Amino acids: CASRGHTGELFF.

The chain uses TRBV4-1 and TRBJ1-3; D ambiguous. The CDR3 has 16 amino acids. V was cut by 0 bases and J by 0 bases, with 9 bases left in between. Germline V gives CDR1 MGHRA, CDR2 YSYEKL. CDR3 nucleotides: TGCGCCAGCAGCCAAGACGGACCGTTCTCTGGAAACACCATATATTTT. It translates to CASSQDGPFSGNTIYF.

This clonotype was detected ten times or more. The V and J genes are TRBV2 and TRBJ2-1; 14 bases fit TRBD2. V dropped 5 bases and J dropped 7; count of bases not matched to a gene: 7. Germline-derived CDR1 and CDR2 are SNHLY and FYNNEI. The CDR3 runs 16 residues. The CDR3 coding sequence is TGTGCCAGCAGTCCTAGGACTAGCGGGAGGTCGAATGAGCAGTTCTTC. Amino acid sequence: CASSPRTSGRSNEQFF.

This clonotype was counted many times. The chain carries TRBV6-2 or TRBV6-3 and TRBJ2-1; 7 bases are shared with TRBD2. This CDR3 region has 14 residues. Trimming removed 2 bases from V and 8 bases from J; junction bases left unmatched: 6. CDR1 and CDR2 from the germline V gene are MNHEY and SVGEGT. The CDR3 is CASSYTSVIDEQFF. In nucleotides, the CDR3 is TGTGCCAGCAGTTACACTAGCGTAATCGATGAGCAGTTCTTC.

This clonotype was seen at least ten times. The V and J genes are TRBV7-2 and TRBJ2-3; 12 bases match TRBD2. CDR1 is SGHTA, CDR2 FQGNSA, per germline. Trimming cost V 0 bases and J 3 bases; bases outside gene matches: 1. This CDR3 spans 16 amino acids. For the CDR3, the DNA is TGTGCCAGCAGCTTAGCGCTAGCGGGAGGGACAGATACGCAGTATTTT. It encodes CASSLALAGGTDTQYF.

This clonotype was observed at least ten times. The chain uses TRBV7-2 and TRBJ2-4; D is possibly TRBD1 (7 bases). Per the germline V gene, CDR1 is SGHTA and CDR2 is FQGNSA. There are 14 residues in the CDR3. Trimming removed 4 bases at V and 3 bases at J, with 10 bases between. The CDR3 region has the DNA TGTGCCAGCAGCTACCAGGGGGGCAAAAACATTCAGTACTTC. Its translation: CASSYQGGKNIQYF.

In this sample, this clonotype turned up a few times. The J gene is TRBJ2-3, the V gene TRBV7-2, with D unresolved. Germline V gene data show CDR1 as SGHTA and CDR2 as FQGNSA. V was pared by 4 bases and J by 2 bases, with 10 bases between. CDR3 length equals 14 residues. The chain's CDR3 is CASSSRGYTDTQYF. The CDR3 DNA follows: TGTGCCAGCAGCTCCCGAGGTTACACAGATACGCAGTATTTT.

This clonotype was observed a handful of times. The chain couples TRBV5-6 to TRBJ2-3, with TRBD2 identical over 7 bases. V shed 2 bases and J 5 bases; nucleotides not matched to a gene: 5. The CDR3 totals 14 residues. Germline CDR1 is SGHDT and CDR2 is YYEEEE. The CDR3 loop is CASSFWGGLDTQYF. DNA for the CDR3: TGTGCCAGCAGCTTCTGGGGAGGGTTAGATACGCAGTATTTT.

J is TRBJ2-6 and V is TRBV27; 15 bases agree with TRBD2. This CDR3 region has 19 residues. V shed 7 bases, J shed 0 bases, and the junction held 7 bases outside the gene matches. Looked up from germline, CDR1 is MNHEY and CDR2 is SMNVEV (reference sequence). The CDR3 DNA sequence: TGTGCCAGCACGGGACTAGCGGGAGGCACGAACTCTGGGGCCAACGTCCTGACTTTC. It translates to CASTGLAGGTNSGANVLTF.

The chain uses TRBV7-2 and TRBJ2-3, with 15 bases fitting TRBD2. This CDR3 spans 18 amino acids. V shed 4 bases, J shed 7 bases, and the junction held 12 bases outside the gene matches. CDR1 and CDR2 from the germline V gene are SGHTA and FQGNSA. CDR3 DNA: TGTGCCAGCAGCTCCCGGCCGGGACTAGCGGGAGGTGTAAATACGCAGTATTTT. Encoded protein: CASSSRPGLAGGVNTQYF.

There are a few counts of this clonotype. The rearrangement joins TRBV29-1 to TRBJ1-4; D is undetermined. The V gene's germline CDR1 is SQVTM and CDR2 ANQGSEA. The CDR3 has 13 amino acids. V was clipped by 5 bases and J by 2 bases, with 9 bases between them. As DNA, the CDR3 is TGCAGCGTTCTGGGAGGGACTAATGAAAAACTGTTTTTT. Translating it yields CSVLGGTNEKLFF.

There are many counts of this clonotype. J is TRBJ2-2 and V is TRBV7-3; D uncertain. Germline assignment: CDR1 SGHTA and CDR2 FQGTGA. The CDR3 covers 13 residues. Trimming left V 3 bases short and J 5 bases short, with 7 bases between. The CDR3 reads CASSFRMTGELFF. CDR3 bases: TGTGCCAGCAGCTTCCGGATGACCGGGGAGCTGTTTTTT. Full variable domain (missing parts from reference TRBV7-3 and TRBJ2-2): GAGVSQTPSNKVTEKGKYVELRCDPISGHTALYWYRQSLGQGPEFLIYFQGTGAADDSGLPNDRFFAVRPEGSVSTLKIQRTERGDSAVYLCASSFRMTGELFFGEGSRLTVL.